The rows below give T cell receptor beta chains drawn from one sample of a study of T cell repertoires in cytomegalovirus infection. The antigens of these receptors remain unknown. TCRdb ran MiXCR on the reads and lists one entry per CDR3 protein. This table holds some 500,000 distinct CDR3 sequences, around two fifths found once. Sequencing used cultured PBMCs, obtained from culture after CMV antigen stimulation. All receptors come from a human donor in good health (CMV status not recorded). Some clones in this sample may be carry-over from other donors' samples. CDR3s include the opening cysteine and the closing phenylalanine or tryptophan. Each record gives: clone size, V gene, D gene, J gene, CDR3 protein, CDR3 DNA. A D gene is named only where the DNA matches it firmly. Size tells how often a clone was seen (once, few, many) or the class of an expanded clone, and some rows leave it out.

clone_size: few
v_call: TRBV4-2
d_call: TRBD1
j_call: TRBJ1-4
cdr3_aa: CASSRPRDRPEKLFF
cdr3_nt: TGTGCCAGCAGCCGACCTCGGGACAGACCAGAAAAACTGTTTTTT

clone_size: few
v_call: TRBV12-3/TRBV12-4
d_call: -
j_call: TRBJ1-1
cdr3_aa: CASSPSPLNTEAFF
cdr3_nt: TGTGCCAGCAGTCCGTCGCCGCTGAACACTGAAGCTTTCTTT

clone_size: -
v_call: TRBV11-2
d_call: TRBD2
j_call: TRBJ2-1
cdr3_aa: CASSLRTGGPHEQFF
cdr3_nt: TGTGCCAGCAGCTTAAGGACGGGGGGGCCCCATGAGCAGTTCTTC

clone_size: many
v_call: TRBV7-6
d_call: -
j_call: TRBJ1-3
cdr3_aa: CASSLALGNTIYF
cdr3_nt: TGTGCCAGCAGCTTAGCATTAGGAAACACCATATATTTT

clone_size: -
v_call: TRBV5-1
d_call: -
j_call: TRBJ2-7
cdr3_aa: CASSDSWTNYEQYF
cdr3_nt: TGCGCCAGCAGTGATTCCTGGACCAACTACGAGCAGTACTTC

clone_size: -
v_call: TRBV12-3/TRBV12-4
d_call: TRBD2
j_call: TRBJ2-7
cdr3_aa: CASSQLAGVGGRTYEQYF
cdr3_nt: TGTGCCAGCAGTCAACTAGCGGGAGTCGGGGGACGCACCTACGAGCAGTACTTC

clone_size: few
v_call: TRBV7-2
d_call: -
j_call: TRBJ2-7
cdr3_aa: CASSLAGDLYEQYF
cdr3_nt: TGTGCCAGCAGCTTAGCCGGGGATCTTTACGAGCAGTACTTC

clone_size: many
v_call: TRBV7-2
d_call: TRBD1
j_call: TRBJ1-2
cdr3_aa: CASSTGTGVYGYTF
cdr3_nt: TGTGCCAGCTCTACGGGGACAGGGGTCTATGGCTACACCTTC

clone_size: -
v_call: TRBV6-1
d_call: TRBD1
j_call: TRBJ2-3
cdr3_aa: CASSTDRGLGTDTQYF
cdr3_nt: TGTGCCAGCAGTACCGACAGGGGGCTAGGAACAGATACGCAGTATTTT

clone_size: -
v_call: TRBV28
d_call: -
j_call: TRBJ1-2
cdr3_aa: CASHPIQPNGYTF
cdr3_nt: TGTGCCAGCCACCCGATACAGCCGAATGGCTACACCTTC

clone_size: -
v_call: TRBV4-1
d_call: -
j_call: TRBJ2-7
cdr3_aa: CASSQARGPKYF
cdr3_nt: TGCGCCAGCAGCCAAGCCCGGGGCCCTAAGTACTTC

clone_size: -
v_call: TRBV2
d_call: -
j_call: TRBJ2-1
cdr3_aa: CASSDRDRSSYNEQFF
cdr3_nt: TGTGCCAGCAGTGACCGCGACAGAAGCTCCTACAATGAGCAGTTCTTC

clone_size: -
v_call: TRBV4-1
d_call: TRBD1
j_call: TRBJ1-3
cdr3_aa: CASSQGFTTGAGNTIYF
cdr3_nt: TGCGCCAGCAGCCAAGGGTTTACTACAGGGGCTGGAAACACCATATATTTT

clone_size: -
v_call: TRBV7-2
d_call: TRBD1
j_call: TRBJ2-7
cdr3_aa: CASSFPGTGVYEQYF
cdr3_nt: TGTGCCAGCAGCTTCCCCGGAACAGGGGTCTACGAGCAGTACTTC

clone_size: once
v_call: TRBV2
d_call: TRBD1
j_call: TRBJ2-7
cdr3_aa: CASSEARQGYSYEQYF
cdr3_nt: TGTGCCAGCAGTGAGGCTCGACAGGGATACTCCTACGAGCAGTACTTC

clone_size: few
v_call: TRBV28
d_call: -
j_call: TRBJ1-4
cdr3_aa: CASSLPTNEKLFF
cdr3_nt: TGTGCCAGCAGTTTACCAACTAATGAAAAACTGTTTTTT

clone_size: -
v_call: TRBV2
d_call: TRBD2
j_call: TRBJ2-7
cdr3_aa: CASSEAGAGGRYEQYF
cdr3_nt: TGTGCCAGCAGTGAAGCGGGGGCGGGAGGAAGGTACGAGCAGTACTTC

clone_size: -
v_call: TRBV7-9
d_call: TRBD2
j_call: TRBJ2-5
cdr3_aa: CASSPTSGASATQYF
cdr3_nt: TGTGCCAGCAGCCCGACTAGCGGGGCGTCAGCGACCCAGTACTTC

clone_size: -
v_call: TRBV7-2
d_call: -
j_call: TRBJ2-1
cdr3_aa: CASSLDPNNEQFF
cdr3_nt: TGTGCCAGCAGCTTAGACCCCAACAATGAGCAGTTCTTC

clone_size: many
v_call: TRBV7-2
d_call: TRBD1
j_call: TRBJ2-3
cdr3_aa: CASSSQGAGSTDTQYF
cdr3_nt: TGTGCCAGCAGCTCTCAGGGGGCGGGAAGCACAGATACGCAGTATTTT

clone_size: -
v_call: TRBV6-6
d_call: TRBD1
j_call: TRBJ1-1
cdr3_aa: CASSHGTGALGTEAFF
cdr3_nt: TGTGCCAGCAGCCACGGGACAGGGGCCCTGGGCACTGAAGCTTTCTTT

clone_size: -
v_call: TRBV10-3
d_call: TRBD1
j_call: TRBJ1-1
cdr3_aa: CAISDMMGQPPAGAFF
cdr3_nt: TGTGCCATCAGTGATATGATGGGACAGCCACCCGCAGGAGCTTTCTTT

clone_size: many
v_call: TRBV7-9
d_call: -
j_call: TRBJ2-5
cdr3_aa: CASSIETQYF
cdr3_nt: TGTGCCAGCAGCATAGAGACCCAGTACTTC

clone_size: -
v_call: TRBV12-3/TRBV12-4
d_call: -
j_call: TRBJ2-2
cdr3_aa: CASRGQTGVSGELFF
cdr3_nt: TGTGCCAGCAGGGGTCAGACAGGAGTATCCGGGGAGCTGTTTTTT

clone_size: few
v_call: TRBV7-9
d_call: -
j_call: TRBJ1-5
cdr3_aa: CASSPYPGGPGQPQHF
cdr3_nt: TGTGCCAGCAGCCCCTACCCAGGAGGCCCAGGACAGCCCCAGCATTTT

clone_size: -
v_call: TRBV20-1
d_call: -
j_call: TRBJ1-5
cdr3_aa: CSARPREGHAPQHF
cdr3_nt: TGCAGTGCTAGACCCCGGGAGGGGCATGCGCCCCAGCATTTT

clone_size: -
v_call: TRBV6-2/TRBV6-3
d_call: -
j_call: TRBJ2-7
cdr3_aa: CASSYSRDYEQYF
cdr3_nt: TGTGCCAGCAGTTATTCGCGGGACTACGAGCAGTACTTC

clone_size: -
v_call: TRBV4-1
d_call: -
j_call: TRBJ1-1
cdr3_aa: CASSLHRTGNPVNTEAFF
cdr3_nt: TGCGCCAGCAGCCTCCATCGAACAGGGAATCCCGTGAACACTGAAGCTTTCTTT

clone_size: -
v_call: TRBV7-2
d_call: TRBD1
j_call: TRBJ2-1
cdr3_aa: CASSLAPGTGYNEQFF
cdr3_nt: TGTGCCAGCAGCTTAGCCCCCGGGACAGGGTACAATGAGCAGTTCTTC

clone_size: -
v_call: TRBV7-6
d_call: -
j_call: TRBJ2-1
cdr3_aa: CASSLAVGGAGRSNEQFF
cdr3_nt: TGTGCCAGCAGCTTAGCGGTAGGCGGAGCGGGCCGTTCCAATGAGCAGTTCTTC

clone_size: -
v_call: TRBV20-1
d_call: -
j_call: TRBJ1-2
cdr3_aa: CSARDLDRNYGYTF
cdr3_nt: TGCAGTGCTAGAGATCTAGACAGAAACTATGGCTACACCTTC

clone_size: -
v_call: TRBV29-1
d_call: TRBD1
j_call: TRBJ1-5
cdr3_aa: CSVGRDSPRSNQPQHF
cdr3_nt: TGCAGCGTTGGCCGGGACAGCCCGCGGAGCAATCAGCCCCAGCATTTT

clone_size: many
v_call: TRBV7-2
d_call: -
j_call: TRBJ1-5
cdr3_aa: CASSPVGLGRGNQPQHF
cdr3_nt: TGTGCCAGCAGCCCCGTCGGGTTGGGCAGAGGGAACCAGCCCCAGCATTTT

clone_size: -
v_call: TRBV7-9
d_call: -
j_call: TRBJ2-7
cdr3_aa: CASSRAGPIGIYEQYF
cdr3_nt: TGTGCCAGCAGCCGGGCAGGACCCATCGGGATCTACGAGCAGTACTTC

clone_size: -
v_call: TRBV27
d_call: -
j_call: TRBJ1-5
cdr3_aa: CASSPQWGGNQPQHF
cdr3_nt: TGTGCCAGCAGTCCTCAGTGGGGGGGCAATCAGCCCCAGCATTTT

clone_size: -
v_call: TRBV5-1
d_call: TRBD1
j_call: TRBJ1-6
cdr3_aa: CASSFGFVGQGLDSPLHF
cdr3_nt: TGCGCCAGCAGCTTTGGCTTCGTGGGACAGGGACTGGATTCACCCCTCCACTTT

clone_size: few
v_call: TRBV2
d_call: -
j_call: TRBJ2-3
cdr3_aa: CASSDGPVDTDTQYF
cdr3_nt: TGTGCCAGCAGTGATGGGCCGGTCGATACAGATACGCAGTATTTT

clone_size: few
v_call: TRBV6-1
d_call: -
j_call: TRBJ2-7
cdr3_aa: CASSEAGASYEQYF
cdr3_nt: TGTGCCAGCAGTGAGGCAGGGGCCTCCTACGAGCAGTACTTC

clone_size: -
v_call: TRBV4-1
d_call: TRBD1
j_call: TRBJ1-6
cdr3_aa: CASSHPGRDRASPLHF
cdr3_nt: TGCGCCAGCAGCCATCCGGGCCGGGACAGGGCTTCACCCCTCCACTTT

clone_size: many
v_call: TRBV7-2
d_call: -
j_call: TRBJ1-1
cdr3_aa: CASSSQVNTEAFF
cdr3_nt: TGTGCCAGCAGCTCCCAGGTGAACACTGAAGCTTTCTTT

clone_size: many
v_call: TRBV7-6
d_call: -
j_call: TRBJ2-3
cdr3_aa: CASSRWRDTQYF
cdr3_nt: TGTGCCAGCAGTCGCTGGAGAGATACGCAGTATTTT

clone_size: -
v_call: TRBV12-3/TRBV12-4
d_call: -
j_call: TRBJ1-4
cdr3_aa: CASSYLGGLGEKLFF
cdr3_nt: TGTGCCAGCAGTTACCTCGGGGGGCTTGGAGAAAAACTGTTTTTT

clone_size: -
v_call: TRBV29-1
d_call: -
j_call: TRBJ2-5
cdr3_aa: CSVLASRGETQYF
cdr3_nt: TGCAGCGTTCTGGCAAGCCGGGGAGAGACCCAGTACTTC

clone_size: few
v_call: TRBV20-1
d_call: TRBD2
j_call: TRBJ2-3
cdr3_aa: CSASPSGRGTDTQYF
cdr3_nt: TGCAGTGCTTCCCCTAGCGGGAGAGGCACAGATACGCAGTATTTT

clone_size: -
v_call: TRBV20-1
d_call: -
j_call: TRBJ2-1
cdr3_aa: CSARDPGHSYNEQFF
cdr3_nt: TGCAGTGCTAGAGATCCGGGCCACTCCTACAATGAGCAGTTCTTC

clone_size: -
v_call: TRBV6-2/TRBV6-3
d_call: -
j_call: TRBJ1-2
cdr3_aa: CASSSLDSPYGYTF
cdr3_nt: TGTGCCAGCAGTTCCCTGGACAGTCCCTATGGCTACACCTTC

clone_size: few
v_call: TRBV7-2
d_call: -
j_call: TRBJ2-2
cdr3_aa: CASSFSPQRTGELFF
cdr3_nt: TGTGCCAGCAGCTTCTCCCCCCAAAGGACCGGGGAGCTGTTTTTT

clone_size: few
v_call: TRBV27
d_call: -
j_call: TRBJ1-3
cdr3_aa: CASSLRYGTGSGNTIYF
cdr3_nt: TGTGCCAGCAGTTTACGTTATGGCACCGGCTCTGGAAACACCATATATTTT

clone_size: -
v_call: TRBV12-3/TRBV12-4
d_call: -
j_call: TRBJ1-6
cdr3_aa: CASSRRGLGSYNSPLHF
cdr3_nt: TGTGCCAGCAGTAGACGAGGGTTAGGCTCCTATAATTCACCCCTCCACTTT

clone_size: few
v_call: TRBV2
d_call: TRBD1
j_call: TRBJ2-4
cdr3_aa: CASRALTGSFDIQYF
cdr3_nt: TGTGCCAGCAGGGCGCTGACAGGGAGTTTCGACATTCAGTACTTC

clone_size: -
v_call: TRBV3-1
d_call: TRBD2
j_call: TRBJ2-5
cdr3_aa: CASSQSGGAGETQYF
cdr3_nt: TGTGCCAGCAGCCAAAGCGGGGGGGCCGGGGAGACCCAGTACTTC